This T cell receptor beta chain was identified in a study of blood T cell repertoires in COVID-19. Study summary: PBMCs, B-cell-depleted T cells, or T cells provided the cDNA or gDNA that made up the material.

J was trimmed by 7 bases and V by 7 bases; bases with no gene match: 6. The CDR3 consists of 14 residues. From germline, CDR1 is LNHDA and CDR2 SQIVND (reference sequence). Repertoires were generated with immunoSEQ multiplex PCR, while TCRdb's copy carries only in-frame clones and drops some. The data contain 330,000 or so clones, about 92% of them singletons. Specimen: peripheral blood. The source is a woman aged 60-70 years with COVID-19, enrolled during active disease. The rearrangement joins TRBV19 to TRBJ1-6; TRBD1 matches at 8 bases. CDR3: CASTRTGLNSPLHF. In nucleotides, the CDR3 is TGTGCCAGTACCCGGACAGGGTTGAATTCACCCCTCCACTTT.